This T cell receptor beta chain was found in a study of blood T cell repertoires in COVID-19. Looking at the study overall: Sites in the United States, Italy and Spain provided acute and convalescent COVID-19 samples. T cells, B-cell-depleted T cells, or PBMCs supplied cDNA or gDNA.

In the original analysis: Nucleated cell number was recorded as an estimate derived from reference gene primer amplification. TCRdb's copy holds only in-frame clones and misses some; the assay was immunoSEQ multiplex PCR. V and J calls and clone size are those listed in that table; D and trimming were worked out from the DNA. The sample lists a few hundred thousand clones; roughly 90% were seen once. CDR3 length: 15 amino acids. Germline assignment: CDR1 SGHRS and CDR2 YFSETQ. V lost 4 bases, J lost 0 bases, and 12 bases lay in between. In Seattle, patients joined the study during active infection and were tracked longitudinally.

Sequencing was carried out using peripheral blood. The rearrangement links TRBV5-1 to TRBJ2-3; tentative D call: TRBD2 (6 bases). The source of this sequence is a woman aged 60 to 75 with COVID-19, enrolled during active disease. The CDR3 loop reads CASSRTGRSTDTQYF. CDR3 bases: TGCGCCAGCAGCAGGACCGGGAGAAGCACAGATACGCAGTATTTT.